What follows are 23 T cell receptor beta chains derived from one specimen sequenced in a study of cytomegalovirus exposure and HLA in healthy donors. The PCR was carried out with 60 Vbeta primers and 13 Jbeta primers. TCRdb's copy holds only in-frame clones and misses some; the assay was immunoSEQ multiplex PCR. The sample yields 130,000 or so clones, around 81% seen once. Source material: PBMCs. The source of these receptors is a woman aged 40 to 50 in good health and CMV-seronegative.

The V and J genes are TRBV11-2 and TRBJ2-7; 9 bases map to TRBD2. V shed 1 base, J shed 5 bases, and the junction held 6 bases outside the gene matches. The germline CDR1 and CDR2 sequences are SGHAT and FQNNGV. This CDR3 region has 15 residues. The CDR3 coding sequence is TGTGCCAGCAGCTTAGCGTCTAGCGGGGTCAACGAGCAGTACTTC. Translated: CASSLASSGVNEQYF.

CDR3 amino acids: CASSLGQGMNTEAFF. The DNA of the CDR3 is TGTGCCAGCAGCCTCGGACAGGGGATGAACACTGAAGCTTTCTTT. The chain uses TRBV5-6 and TRBJ1-1; 9 bases are a match to TRBD1. CDR1 and CDR2 from the germline V gene are SGHDT and YYEEEE. The CDR3 length is 15 residues. J was trimmed by 0 bases and V by 4 bases; bases with no gene match: 4. Variable domain in full (rest from reference TRBV5-6 and TRBJ1-1): DAGVTQSPTHLIKTRGQQVTLRCSPKSGHDTVSWYQQALGQGPQFIFQYYEEEERQRGNFPDRFSGHQFPNYSSELNVNALLLGDSALYLCASSLGQGMNTEAFFGQGTRLTVV.

The J gene is TRBJ2-7, the V gene TRBV6-1, with TRBD2 matching 10 bases. J lost 3 bases, V lost 6 bases, and 5 bases had no gene match. The CDR3 contains 14 residues. CDR1 and CDR2 (germline): MNHNS, SASEGT. The CDR3 DNA is TGTGCCAGCAGAAAAAGCGGGGGGGACTACGAGCAGTACTTC. It codes for CASRKSGGDYEQYF.

V usage is TRBV27 and J usage is TRBJ2-2; D is possibly TRBD2 (5 bases). There are 11 residues in the CDR3. The V gene's germline CDR1 is MNHEY and CDR2 SMNVEV (reference sequence). V lost 7 bases to trimming and J lost 7 bases, with 7 bases between them. The CDR3 DNA reads as TGTGCCAGCAATGGAGGCGGGGAGCTGTTTTTT. Translation: CASNGGGELFF.

This chain joins TRBV2 and TRBJ1-5, with D hard to call. CDR3 length: 14 residues. The germline V and J ends were trimmed by 8 bases and 2 bases, with 13 bases remaining between them. Germline values: CDR1 SNHLY, CDR2 FYNNEI. This CDR3 is CASESSGGNQPQHF. The CDR3 nucleotides are TGTGCCAGCGAAAGCTCGGGTGGCAATCAGCCCCAGCATTTT.

This clone was observed a few times. This chain uses TRBV6-1 with TRBJ2-7; D may be TRBD2 (5 bases). Deletions cut 4 bases from V and 2 bases from J, with 12 bases between. CDR3 length equals 14 residues. Germline V CDR1 and CDR2: MNHNS, SASEGT. The chain's CDR3 is CASSVLALTYEQYF. CDR3 sequence (DNA): TGTGCCAGCAGTGTATTAGCGCTTACCTACGAGCAGTACTTC.

In the case of this clone: The junction differs from germline at one of its ends, possibly a read error. CDR3: CASRTDGSEIGFDF. CDR3 coding DNA: TGTGCCAGCAGAACCGACGGTTCGGAGATCGGGTTTGATTTT. The V gene is TRBV27, the J gene TRBJ2-3; D call uncertain. Germline CDR1 reads MNHEY; CDR2 reads SMNVEV (reference sequence). This CDR3 has 14 amino acids.

The chain recombines TRBV4-1 with TRBJ1-1; D gene ambiguous. The CDR3 totals 15 residues. Germline CDR1 and CDR2: MGHRA and YSYEKL. The V gene lost 0 bases and the J gene lost 2 bases, with 10 bases spanning the gap. This CDR3 is CASSQDEGSNTEAFF. CDR3 DNA: TGCGCCAGCAGCCAAGACGAGGGTTCTAACACTGAAGCTTTCTTT.

V usage is TRBV2 and J usage is TRBJ2-1; perhaps TRBD1 as D (6 bases). In germline, CDR1 is SNHLY, CDR2 FYNNEI. V dropped 10 bases and J dropped 7 bases, with 20 bases sitting between them. CDR3 length: 14 amino acids. As DNA, the CDR3 is TGTGCCACGAATACAGGGTTGGGAATGAATGAGCAGTTCTTC. Its protein is CATNTGLGMNEQFF.

This clone was observed a few times. The V call is TRBV5-4, the J call TRBJ2-2; the D is unclear. The V end was cut by 4 bases, the J end by 7 bases, with 11 bases between. This CDR3 contains 13 residues. Germline V gene lookup returns CDR1 SGHNT and CDR2 YYREEE (reference sequence). The CDR3 reads CASSLPGVGELFF. DNA for the CDR3: TGTGCCAGCAGCCTTCCTGGAGTCGGGGAGCTGTTTTTT.

This chain uses TRBV5-6 with TRBJ2-3; 7 bases are a match to TRBD2. CDR1 is SGHDT, CDR2 YYEEEE, per germline. V lost 0 bases to trimming and J lost 4 bases; unmatched junction nucleotides: 8. The CDR3 totals 16 residues. The DNA of the CDR3 is TGTGCCAGCAGCTTGGGATTCGGACTAGTGGCAGATACGCAGTATTTT. Translation gives CASSLGFGLVADTQYF.

This clone showed up just a few times. V gene TRBV4-1 combines with J gene TRBJ1-3; 8 bases agree with TRBD1. With 2 bases clipped from V and 2 bases from J, the junction kept 5 bases outside the gene matches. The CDR3 consists of 16 residues. Germline assignment: CDR1 MGHRA and CDR2 YSYEKL. This CDR3 reads CASSQLKQGAGNTIYF. As DNA, the CDR3 is TGCGCCAGCAGCCAATTAAAACAGGGGGCTGGAAACACCATATATTTT.

The chain is built from TRBV18 and TRBJ1-6; TRBD1 agrees at 7 bases. Trimming at V came to 2 bases and at J to 10 bases, leaving 2 bases not matched to a gene. CDR1 and CDR2 from the germline V gene are KGHSH and LQKENI. This CDR3 has 13 residues. CDR3 protein: CASSPTGDSPLHF. CDR3 nucleotides: TGTGCCAGCTCACCAACAGGGGACTCACCCCTCCACTTT.

The chain couples TRBV5-4 to TRBJ2-2; tentatively, D is TRBD1 (6 bases). V lost 2 bases to trimming and J lost 4 bases, with 18 bases between them. The CDR3 extends over 17 amino acids. The germline gives CDR1 SGHNT, CDR2 YYREEE (reference sequence). This chain's CDR3 is CASSFGGPRQVTGELFF. The CDR3 nucleotides read TGTGCCAGCAGCTTTGGGGGACCCCGACAGGTCACCGGGGAGCTGTTTTTT.

The chain joins TRBV7-9 to TRBJ2-7; 12 nucleotides align to TRBD2. There are 15 residues in the CDR3. From germline, CDR1 is SEHNR and CDR2 FQNEAQ (reference sequence). The V segment lost 0 bases and the J segment 4 bases; nucleotides outside the gene matches: 1. The CDR3 nucleotides are TGTGCCAGCAGCTTAGCCGGGACTAGCGGGTACGAGCAGTACTTC. Amino acid sequence: CASSLAGTSGYEQYF.

The chain's CDR3 is CASSPQTGVDSEAFF. CDR3 DNA sequence: TGTGCCAGCTCACCACAGACAGGGGTGGACTCTGAAGCTTTCTTT. The chain is built from TRBV18 and TRBJ1-1, with 8 bases that match TRBD1. Germline V gene data show CDR1 as KGHSH and CDR2 as LQKENI. The CDR3 sequence is 15 residues long. The ends lost 1 base at V and 6 bases at J; junction bases unmatched: 7.

The V call is TRBV5-1, the J call TRBJ2-7, with 13 bases matching TRBD2. After removal of 2 bases from V and 6 bases from J, the junction contained 2 bases not matched to a gene. The CDR3 spans 14 residues. The germline gives CDR1 SGHRS, CDR2 YFSETQ. The chain's CDR3 is CASSFGTSGIEQYF. CDR3 DNA sequence: TGCGCCAGCAGCTTCGGGACTAGCGGGATCGAGCAGTACTTC.

Regarding this clone: Relative to the germline gene, one junction end is altered; a read error may explain this. Other DNA sequences in this sample translate to the same CDR3. V usage is TRBV7-2 and J usage is TRBJ1-1; TRBD1 might be the D (6 bases). Germline V gene lookup returns CDR1 SGHTA and CDR2 FQGNSA. This CDR3 has 13 residues. CDR3 protein: CASSLGQNTEAFF. The CDR3 DNA sequence: TGTGCCAGCAGCCTTGGACAGAACACCGAAGCTTTCTTT.

This rearrangement joins TRBV11-1 to TRBJ2-7; no definite D call. This CDR3 spans 13 amino acids. The V gene's germline CDR1 is SGHAT and CDR2 FQDESV (reference sequence). V was trimmed by 1 base and J by 3 bases, leaving 7 bases between them. For the CDR3, the DNA is TGTGCCAGCAGCTTAGAACAGAACTACGAGCAGTACTTC. This codes for CASSLEQNYEQYF.

This sequence joins TRBV15 and TRBJ2-7; tentative D call: TRBD2 (5 bases). Germline loops: CDR1 LNHNV, CDR2 YYDKDF (reference sequence). CDR3 length: 15 residues. The V and J ends lost 0 bases and 2 bases respectively, with 11 bases between them. DNA of the CDR3: TGTGCCACCAGCAGAGAAGGCGGGTGGGCCTACGAGCAGTACTTC. It yields the protein CATSREGGWAYEQYF.

V and J are TRBV2 and TRBJ2-3; 10 bases map to TRBD1. V was clipped by 5 bases and J by 3 bases; unmatched bases: 5. CDR1 is SNHLY, CDR2 FYNNEI, per germline. The CDR3 consists of 15 residues. CDR3 sequence (DNA): TGTGCCAGCAGTCCGGGACAGGGGAAGACAGATACGCAGTATTTT. It is translated as CASSPGQGKTDTQYF.

The genes are TRBV7-9 and TRBJ2-1, with D perhaps TRBD2 (6 bases). V dropped 2 bases and J dropped 0 bases, with 8 bases sitting between them. Germline V gene data show CDR1 as SEHNR and CDR2 as FQNEAQ (reference sequence). CDR3 length: 15 amino acids. The CDR3 spells CASSLLARSYNEQFF. In nucleotides, the CDR3 is TGTGCCAGCAGCTTACTAGCGCGCTCCTACAATGAGCAGTTCTTC.

The chain is built from TRBV30 and TRBJ1-2; D is possibly TRBD1 (6 bases). The CDR3 contains 16 residues. Deletions cut 3 bases from V and 4 bases from J, with 21 bases between. In germline, CDR1 is GTSNPN, CDR2 SVGIG (reference sequence). CDR3 protein: CAWSPPGTPSGYGYTF. CDR3 in DNA: TGTGCCTGGAGCCCCCCCGGGACACCGTCTGGCTATGGCTACACCTTC.